The TCR beta chain under discussion was sequenced for a study of OX40 agonist ivuxolimab in advanced cancers. Remarks on this clone: The same CDR3 can be traced to other DNA sequences in this sample.

Only in-frame clones appear in the TCRdb table, and some are missing; sequencing was by immunoSEQ multiplex PCR. Of 78,000 or so clones listed, 70% to 90% were seen once; the top ten hold 15% to 20%. In germline, CDR1 is SGHRS, CDR2 YFSETQ. V dropped 0 bases and J dropped 0 bases, with 6 bases sitting between them. The CDR3 runs 15 residues. Blood sampling was done at baseline, cycle 4 day 1, and cycle 7 day 1. The chain employs TRBV5-1 and TRBJ2-2; D may be TRBD1 (6 bases). The sequence came from an adult with an advanced solid tumor such as melanoma, head and neck, liver or kidney cancer. The source was CD4+ or CD8+ T cells sorted from blood, collected in a trial of the OX40 agonist ivuxolimab. CDR3 in DNA: TGCGCCAGCAGCTTGGGGACAGCGAACACCGGGGAGCTGTTTTTT. Protein: CASSLGTANTGELFF.